This T cell receptor beta chain is from a study of T-cell reconstitution after alpha-beta-depleted transplantation in children. A library of TCRbeta sequences, prepared with unique molecular identifiers, was generated. TCRdb reprocessed the PCR reads via MiXCR and lists one record per CDR3 protein. The sample records 210,000 or so distinct CDR3 sequences, 8% to 9.5% being singletons. This clonotype showed up many times. The junction and the germline gene differ at one end; a read error may be behind it. The CDR3 extends over 17 amino acids. The clonotype originates from a human donor who donated a stem cell graft to a child with acute lymphoblastic leukemia. The gene calls are TRBV12-3 or TRBV12-4 and TRBJ2-1; D remains unclear. Material: PBMCs from the stem cell graft donor, obtained from the stem cell graft. This CDR3 is CASSFVVGLSSYNEHFF. In nucleotides, the CDR3 is TGTGCCAGCAGTTTTGTCGTTGGTCTTAGCTCCTACAATGAGCATTTCTTC.